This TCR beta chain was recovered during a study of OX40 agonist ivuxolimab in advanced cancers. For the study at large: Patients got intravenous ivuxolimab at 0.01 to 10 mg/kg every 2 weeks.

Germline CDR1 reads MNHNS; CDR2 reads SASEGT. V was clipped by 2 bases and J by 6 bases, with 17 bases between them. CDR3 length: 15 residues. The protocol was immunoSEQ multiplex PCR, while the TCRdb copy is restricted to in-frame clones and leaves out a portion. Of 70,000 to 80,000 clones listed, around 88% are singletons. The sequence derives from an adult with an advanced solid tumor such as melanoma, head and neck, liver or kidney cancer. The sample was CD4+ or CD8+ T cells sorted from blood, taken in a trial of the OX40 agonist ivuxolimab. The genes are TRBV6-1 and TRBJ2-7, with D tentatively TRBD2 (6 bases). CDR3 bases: TGTGCCAGCAGTGAACCCGGGACTCCCCTTAGCGAGCAGTACTTC. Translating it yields CASSEPGTPLSEQYF.